This T cell receptor (beta chain) stems from a study of OX40 agonist ivuxolimab in advanced cancers. In the study overall: Patients were given ivuxolimab, an antibody that agonizes OX40 (CD134).

The method was immunoSEQ multiplex PCR; TCRdb's version includes in-frame clones alone and lacks a portion of them. The sample includes roughly 67,000 clones, 87% of them seen just once. It was autoimmune disease history or systemic immunosuppression that excluded patients. Germline V CDR1 and CDR2: LGHNA, YNFKEQ. V shed 4 bases and J 1 base; nucleotides not matched to a gene: 2. This CDR3 has 14 amino acids. On this clone: Its cognate antigen is unknown.

General observations from the study: Expanded clones tended on average to be more numerous among CD8+ T cells than CD4+. Low normalized T-cell clonal expansion also characterized some of the nonresponders.

The material was CD4+ or CD8+ T cells sorted from blood, obtained in a trial of the OX40 agonist ivuxolimab. This receptor was obtained from an adult with an advanced solid tumor such as melanoma, head and neck, liver or kidney cancer. The rearrangement uses TRBV4-2 and TRBJ2-3; 7 bases match TRBD1. CDR3 residues: CASSLGQGTDTQYF. For the CDR3, the DNA is TGTGCCAGCAGCCTCGGACAGGGCACAGATACGCAGTATTTT.